Shown below are 2 T cell receptor beta chains from a single sample sequenced in a study of blood T cell repertoires in COVID-19 (TCRdb year 2020). The library was made by the immunoSEQ multiplex PCR assay. TCRdb limited this immuneACCESS table to in-frame rearrangements with V and J called. A share of clones is missing; checked studies link under half to unresolved V genes, and the rest is unexplained. Here the sample has 140,000 to 150,000 clones; over 65% occur a single time. Approximately 5% of the sample lies in the top ten. The sample consisted of peripheral blood. The origin of the receptors is a human donor in a cohort sampled during active COVID-19.

The chain carries TRBV14 and TRBJ1-4; 8 bases line up with TRBD1. The CDR3 spans 15 residues. Per the germline V gene, CDR1 is SGHDN and CDR2 is FVKESK. V trimming: 2 bases; J trimming: 5 bases; junction bases outside the gene matches: 4. CDR3: CASSQLQGGNEKLFF. CDR3 DNA sequence: TGTGCCAGCAGCCAACTACAGGGGGGAAATGAAAAACTGTTTTTT.

The chain is built from TRBV19 and TRBJ2-2; 7 positions agree with TRBD1. Germline trimming cut 7 bases from V and 6 bases from J; bases unmatched to any gene: 11. This CDR3 is 15 amino acids long. Germline V gene lookup returns CDR1 LNHDA and CDR2 SQIVND (reference sequence). CDR3 residues: CASKNTGARAGELFF. The CDR3 DNA sequence: TGTGCCAGTAAAAATACAGGGGCGCGCGCCGGGGAGCTGTTTTTT.